This TCR beta chain was retrieved from a study of shared clonotypes between healthy human individuals. On the study more broadly: A few men and a couple of women, aged 18 to 49, were donors.

Nashville, Tennessee was home to all donors, who were Caucasian adults. Looked up from germline, CDR1 is LNHDA and CDR2 is SQIVND (reference sequence). The V and J ends lost 3 bases and 2 bases respectively, with 14 bases between them. This CDR3 has 16 amino acids. Assay execution proceeded at the deep level. Data came from immunoSEQ multiplex PCR; TCRdb stores just in-frame clones and leaves some out. The data contain over 2 million clones, 90% to 95% of them singletons. Sequenced: naive CD4+ T cells sorted from blood. Subset: CD45RA+ positively selected. This chain connects TRBV19 to TRBJ1-5; D gene uncertain. This TCR was recovered from a man aged 18 to 30 in good health. CDR3 sequence: CASSIYGQSGNQPQHF. CDR3 in DNA: TGTGCCAGTAGTATTTATGGTCAGTCGGGCAATCAGCCCCAGCATTTT.